Listed here is a single TCR beta chain. What it binds is unknown. This CDR3 comprises 13 residues. Trimming removed 9 bases from V and 4 bases from J, with 13 bases in between. The germline CDR1 and CDR2 sequences are SGHRS and YFSETQ. This entry is derived from a study of somatic mutations in cytotoxic T cells in rheumatoid arthritis. Whole-study context: The researchers flow-sorted some T-cell populations stained with V beta antibodies and got nearly 100% purity, and these included V beta1+ cells sequenced for TCRB.

Findings of the study overall: The CD8+ clonality of rheumatoid arthritis patients increased with age, whereas that of healthy controls did not. No significant CD8+ T-cell clonality difference was found between rheumatoid arthritis patients and age-matched controls.

Assay used: immunoSEQ multiplex PCR; TCRdb lists only in-frame clones, some missing. The sample includes roughly 14,000 clones, around nine tenths seen only once; the top ten take approximately 19%. The genes are TRBV5-1 and TRBJ2-2, with a possible D match to TRBD2 (6 bases). This receptor was identified in a man between 65 and 85 years old with rheumatoid arthritis. The material sequenced was CD4+ T cells sorted from blood. CDR3 sequence: CATRRLVTGELFF. For the CDR3, the DNA is TGCGCCACCAGGAGACTAGTCACCGGGGAGCTGTTTTTT.